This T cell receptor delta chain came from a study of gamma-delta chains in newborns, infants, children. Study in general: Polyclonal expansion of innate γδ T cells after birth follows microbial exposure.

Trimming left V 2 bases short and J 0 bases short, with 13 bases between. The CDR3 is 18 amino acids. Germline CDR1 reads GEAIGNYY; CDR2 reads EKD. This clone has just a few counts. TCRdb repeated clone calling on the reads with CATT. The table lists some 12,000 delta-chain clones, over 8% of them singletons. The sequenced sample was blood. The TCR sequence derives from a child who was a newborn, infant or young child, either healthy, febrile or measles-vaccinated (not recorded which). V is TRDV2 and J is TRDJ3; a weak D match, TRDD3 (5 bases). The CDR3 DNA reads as TGTGCCTGTGACAGGATGGGGTCGAGCTCCTGGGACACCCGACAGATGTTTTTC. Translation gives CACDRMGSSSWDTRQMFF.